The 28 T cell receptor beta chains in this list originate from one sample, sequenced in a study of blood T cells in healthy people across ages. It was with a sample-barcoded 5' primer and a J-beta primer mix that a second PCR of roughly 7 to 12 cycles was run. A single record per CDR3 protein comes from TCRdb applying MiXCR to the 5' RACE reads. The table shows some 1.5 million distinct CDR3 sequences, with roughly 27% occurring only once. Sample: blood. The source is a woman aged 30 to 39 in good health.

The V call is TRBV6-6, the J call TRBJ1-1, with a weak D call TRBD1 (5 bases). The CDR3 spans 12 residues. V lost 5 bases and J 11 bases, leaving 15 bases between the germline ends. Per germline, CDR1 MNHNY and CDR2 SVGAGI (reference sequence). CDR3: CASSDRGGGAFF. DNA of the CDR3: TGTGCCAGCAGTGATCGGGGCGGCGGGGCTTTCTTT.

The chain recombines TRBV30 with TRBJ2-5; D is undetermined. Trimming cost V 1 base and J 4 bases, with 10 bases left between them. This CDR3 contains 13 residues. Germline V gene lookup returns CDR1 GTSNPN and CDR2 SVGIG (reference sequence). CDR3 region: CAWSEGRGETQYF. The CDR3 DNA follows: TGTGCCTGGAGTGAAGGCAGAGGAGAGACCCAGTACTTC. Looking up the rest from reference TRBV30 and TRBJ2-5 gives the full variable domain: SQTIHQWPATLVQPVGSPLSLECTVEGTSNPNLYWYRQAAGRGLQLLFYSVGIGQISSEVPQNLSASRPQDRQFILSSKKLLLSDSGFYLCAWSEGRGETQYFGPGTRLLVL.

The count of this clonotype is one. V usage is TRBV29-1 and J usage is TRBJ2-3, with D possibly being TRBD1 (6 bases). V dropped 7 bases and J dropped 7 bases, with 15 bases sitting between them. From germline, CDR1 is SQVTM and CDR2 ANQGSEA. The CDR3 length is 12 residues. The CDR3 DNA reads TGCAGCGCGTACAGGGTTGGGAATACGCAGTATTTT. This sequence encodes CSAYRVGNTQYF.

The chain carries TRBV5-5 and TRBJ2-5; 10 nucleotides agree with TRBD1. Germline values: CDR1 SGHKS, CDR2 YYEKEE (reference sequence). Trimming cost V 0 bases and J 8 bases; bases outside gene matches: 10. The CDR3 covers 16 residues. CDR3 in amino acids: CASSLADRGRVDTQYF. CDR3 sequence (DNA): TGTGCCAGCAGCTTGGCCGACAGGGGGCGCGTGGATACCCAGTACTTC.

The chain uses TRBV30 and TRBJ1-2; TRBD1 is a possible D gene (6 bases). V gave up 4 bases and J gave up 2 bases, with 26 bases separating them. The CDR3 sequence is 18 residues long. CDR1 is GTSNPN, CDR2 SVGIG, per germline (reference sequence). CDR3 residues: CAWISLRPRTASNYGYTF. The CDR3 coding sequence is TGTGCCTGGATTTCATTAAGGCCCCGGACAGCGTCGAACTATGGCTACACCTTC.

The chain carries TRBV7-2 and TRBJ2-7, with TRBD1 identical over 12 bases. The DNA end lines up better with TRBJ2-5; the J call may be wrong. The CDR3 consists of 14 residues. Germline values: CDR1 SGHTA, CDR2 FQGNSA. CDR3 DNA: TGTGCCAGCAGCTTAAGGGACAGGGGGCGGACCCAGTACTTC. The encoded protein is CASSLRDRGRTQYF.

This clonotype came up many times. This CDR3 reads CASSLPKAGPSYGYTF. The CDR3 DNA follows: TGTGCCAGCAGCCTCCCCAAGGCGGGGCCGAGCTATGGCTACACCTTC. This chain joins TRBV5-6 and TRBJ1-2; weak D call: TRBD1 (5 bases). This CDR3 contains 16 residues. The V gene lost 4 bases and the J gene lost 4 bases, with 20 bases spanning the gap. CDR1 is SGHDT and CDR2 is YYEEEE in the germline V gene.

This clonotype occurred many times. This rearrangement joins TRBV10-3 to TRBJ1-2, with D possibly matching TRBD1 (5 bases). CDR1 is ENHRY and CDR2 is SYGVKD in the germline V gene. This CDR3 has 12 amino acids. V was clipped by 5 bases and J by 6 bases, with 10 bases between them. CDR3 bases: TGTGCCATCAGTACGACGACAGATGGCTACACCTTC. It translates to CAISTTTDGYTF.

This rearrangement joins TRBV5-5 to TRBJ1-4, with D uncertain. Trimming cost V 5 bases and J 10 bases, with 15 bases left between them. CDR1 and CDR2 from the germline V gene are SGHKS and YYEKEE (reference sequence). The CDR3 loop spans 13 amino acids. The CDR3 region is CASSSPGRGKLFF. Written as DNA, the CDR3 is TGTGCCAGCAGTTCTCCGGGCCGGGGAAAACTGTTTTTT.

This clonotype has more than one count but fewer than ten. The rearrangement links TRBV2 to TRBJ2-5; D not resolved. The CDR3 has 14 residues. V was shortened by 6 bases and J by 4 bases, with 15 bases between the two germline ends. In germline, CDR1 is SNHLY, CDR2 FYNNEI. The CDR3, as DNA: TGTGCCAGCAGGCCGACCTTAGGAAGAGAGACCCAGTACTTC. Its translation: CASRPTLGRETQYF.

The chain recombines TRBV9 with TRBJ2-3; tentatively, D is TRBD2 (6 bases). CDR3 length equals 16 residues. V was clipped by 1 base and J by 6 bases, with 18 bases between them. Looked up from germline, CDR1 is SGDLS and CDR2 is YYNGEE. CDR3 nucleotide sequence: TGTGCCAGCAGCGTATCTTCGCTAGCGAGAGTTGATACGCAGTATTTT. As protein: CASSVSSLARVDTQYF.

This clonotype occurred many times. At one end, the junction sequence differs from germline, possibly due to a read error. V and J are TRBV5-1 and TRBJ1-6; 9 positions match TRBD1. This CDR3 is 15 amino acids long. Germline V CDR1 and CDR2: SGHRS, YFSETQ. CDR3 region: CASSLSGTGNSPLHF. The CDR3 bases are TGTGCCAGCAGCTTAAGCGGGACAGGGAATTCACCCCTCCACTTT. Based on the CDR3 plus reference TRBV5-1 and TRBJ1-6, the full variable domain is KAGVTQTPRYLIKTRGQQVTLSCSPISGHRSVSWYQQTPGQGLQFLFEYFSETQRNKGNFPGRFSGRQFSNSRSEMNVSTLELGDSALYLCASSLSGTGNSPLHFGNGTRLTVT.

This clonotype appeared a few times. V and J are TRBV7-9 and TRBJ2-5; a possible D gene is TRBD1 (7 bases). CDR1 is SEHNR and CDR2 is FQNEAQ in the germline V gene (reference sequence). V was shortened by 9 bases and J by 5 bases, with 16 bases between the two germline ends. The CDR3 extends over 13 amino acids. Written as DNA, the CDR3 is TGTGCCAGTAAACAGGGGACTCTGGAGACCCAGTACTTC. This sequence encodes CASKQGTLETQYF.

This clonotype was observed many times. As DNA, the CDR3 is TGCGCCAGCACCCAACCCGGGACATTCTATGGCTACACCTTC. This sequence encodes CASTQPGTFYGYTF. The chain carries TRBV5-1 and TRBJ1-2; D possibly corresponds to TRBD1 (6 bases). V gave up 6 bases and J gave up 4 bases, with 16 bases separating them. Germline values: CDR1 SGHRS, CDR2 YFSETQ. This CDR3 spans 14 amino acids.

The V call is TRBV10-2, the J call TRBJ2-1; TRBD2 matches at 8 bases. The trim removed 4 bases at V and 5 bases at J, leaving 10 bases unmatched. CDR3 length: 16 amino acids. CDR1 is WSHSY and CDR2 is SAAADI in the germline V gene. Here the CDR3 DNA reads TGCGCCAGCAGTGGCCCCCTGAGCGGGAGTGACAATGAGCAGTTCTTC. It translates to CASSGPLSGSDNEQFF.

V gene TRBV3-1 combines with J gene TRBJ2-4, with 9 bases matching TRBD2. TRBJ2-7 matches the DNA end more closely, so the J call is doubtful. CDR1 and CDR2 from the germline V gene are LGHDT and YNNKEL (reference sequence). This CDR3 is 14 amino acids long. The CDR3 is CASTLTSGPYEQYF. The DNA of the CDR3 is TGTGCCAGCACCTTGACTAGCGGCCCCTACGAGCAGTACTTC.

CDR3 in amino acids: CASSPLGWRQTQYF. The CDR3 coding sequence is TGTGCCAGCAGCCCCCTGGGGTGGCGACAGACCCAGTACTTC. V is TRBV7-9 and J is TRBJ2-5; D gene ambiguous. This CDR3 spans 14 amino acids. V was trimmed by 5 bases and J by 6 bases, leaving 16 bases between them. Germline assignment: CDR1 SEHNR and CDR2 FQNEAQ (reference sequence).

V and J are TRBV11-2 and TRBJ2-3, with D maybe TRBD2 (6 bases). Germline CDR1 reads SGHAT; CDR2 reads FQNNGV. The CDR3 runs to 16 residues. Trimming pared 0 bases from V and 4 bases from J, leaving 14 bases between. The CDR3 spells CASSLDRGNLPDTQYF. Written as DNA, the CDR3 is TGTGCCAGCAGCTTAGATCGGGGGAATCTCCCAGATACGCAGTATTTT. The whole variable domain, remainder taken from reference TRBV11-2 and TRBJ2-3, is EAGVAQSPRYKIIEKRQSVAFWCNPISGHATLYWYQQILGQGPKLLIQFQNNGVVDDSQLPKDRFSAERLKGVDSTLKIQPAKLEDSAVYLCASSLDRGNLPDTQYFGPGTRLTVL.

In this sample, this clonotype turned up a few times. The rearrangement joins TRBV25-1 to TRBJ1-5, with D tentatively TRBD1 (6 bases). CDR1 MGHDK and CDR2 SYGVNS come from the germline V gene. CDR3 length: 14 residues. V lost 3 bases and J 7 bases, leaving 13 bases between the germline ends. In DNA, the CDR3 is TGTGCCAGCAGTGATGAAGGGGGAAGCCAGCCCCAGCATTTT. Amino acids: CASSDEGGSQPQHF.

This clonotype was recorded at least ten times. This chain joins TRBV3-1 and TRBJ2-1, with TRBD2 matching 7 bases. The V gene end was trimmed by 4 bases and the J gene end by 0 bases; junction bases not matched to a gene: 9. This CDR3 comprises 17 residues. CDR1 is LGHDT and CDR2 is YNNKEL in the germline V gene (reference sequence). CDR3 residues: CASSLRLAARSYNEQFF. The DNA of the CDR3 is TGTGCCAGCAGCCTACGACTAGCCGCCCGCTCCTACAATGAGCAGTTCTTC.

This clonotype was observed a few times. The chain couples TRBV12-3 or TRBV12-4 to TRBJ2-3; D call uncertain. The CDR3 sequence is 15 residues long. V was pared by 0 bases and J by 2 bases, with 9 bases between. The CDR3 reads CASSLASSITDTQYF. The CDR3 DNA reads TGTGCCAGCAGTTTAGCTAGTTCCATCACAGATACGCAGTATTTT.

The V and J genes are TRBV4-1 and TRBJ2-5; 9 bases map to TRBD2. CDR1 and CDR2 (germline): MGHRA, YSYEKL. The CDR3 extends over 16 amino acids. J was trimmed by 11 bases and V by 0 bases; bases with no gene match: 13. CDR3 DNA: TGCGCCAGCAGCCAAGACCTAGCGGGGACCTACAATGAGCAGTACTTC. It encodes CASSQDLAGTYNEQYF.

This clonotype has more than one count but fewer than ten. The chain joins TRBV7-9 to TRBJ2-7; 7 bases are shared with TRBD2. CDR1 SEHNR and CDR2 FQNEAQ come from the germline V gene (reference sequence). The CDR3 sequence is 13 residues long. The junction had 6 bases not matched to a gene; V was cut back by 5 bases and J by 5 bases. In DNA form, the CDR3 reads TGTGCCAGCAGCCCTAGCGGTATAAACGAGCAGTACTTC. The encoded protein is CASSPSGINEQYF.

A word on this clonotype: This may be a read error, as it is one base from a much larger clone. The chain couples TRBV12-3 or TRBV12-4 to TRBJ1-5; D remains unclear. The CDR3 is 13 amino acids. CDR3 nucleotide sequence: TGTGCCAACAGTTTAGACGTACAGAGGGTCCAGCATTTT. Protein: CANSLDVQRVQHF.

This clonotype has just a few counts. The rearrangement links TRBV10-3 to TRBJ2-3; D possibly corresponds to TRBD2 (5 bases). Germline V lookup: CDR1 ENHRY, CDR2 SYGVKD. CDR3 size: 16 residues. V lost 6 bases and J lost 4, with 20 bases in between. The CDR3 coding sequence is TGTGCCATCAGCACATCCCCCTCGAGCGGAGCAGATACGCAGTATTTT. Encoded protein: CAISTSPSSGADTQYF.

This clonotype was seen at least ten times. The gene calls are TRBV29-1 and TRBJ2-7; D possibly corresponds to TRBD2 (6 bases). Per germline, CDR1 SQVTM and CDR2 ANQGSEA. There are 16 residues in the CDR3. V lost 4 bases and J lost 3, with 22 bases in between. The CDR3 is CSVVGFRGGDSYEQYF. Here the CDR3 DNA reads TGCAGCGTTGTAGGGTTTCGGGGAGGAGACAGCTACGAGCAGTACTTC.

This clonotype was seen only a few times. This chain links TRBV20-1 with TRBJ2-1; D gene ambiguous. CDR1 DFQATT and CDR2 SNEGSKA come from the germline V gene (reference sequence). V was shortened by 4 bases and J by 5 bases, with 15 bases between the two germline ends. This CDR3 is built from 14 residues. The CDR3 sequence is CSATDPTRNNEQFF. The CDR3 DNA is TGCAGTGCTACGGACCCAACCAGAAACAATGAGCAGTTCTTC.

This clonotype has a handful of counts. The junction does not match germline at one end; this may be a read error. The V gene is TRBV5-1, the J gene TRBJ2-5; D is possibly TRBD1 (5 bases). The length of the CDR3 is 13 residues. CDR1 and CDR2 from the germline V gene are SGHRS and YFSETQ. CDR3 DNA sequence: TGCGCCGGCAGCCAGGTGGACAAAGAGACCCAGTACTTC. Translating gives CAGSQVDKETQYF. Drawing the rest from reference TRBV5-1 and TRBJ2-5, the complete variable domain is KAGVTQTPRYLIKTRGQQVTLSCSPISGHRSVSWYQQTPGQGLQFLFEYFSETQRNKGNFPGRFSGRQFSNSRSEMNVSTLELGDSALYLCAGSQVDKETQYFGPGTRLLVL.